A single sample is the source of the 31 T cell receptor beta chains below, sequenced in a study of T cell changes during pregnancy in multiple sclerosis. The protocol was immunoSEQ multiplex PCR, while the TCRdb copy is restricted to in-frame clones and leaves out a portion. The table has about 20,000 clones, 70% to 90% seen once. This material consisted of CD8+ T cells from peripheral blood mononuclear cells, taken in the second trimester of pregnancy. The receptors originated from a female donor in good health, enrolled as a control in a pregnancy study.

This chain uses TRBV7-9 with TRBJ1-5; D possibly corresponds to TRBD1 (5 bases). Germline V lookup: CDR1 SEHNR, CDR2 FQNEAQ (reference sequence). V gave up 4 bases and J gave up 6 bases, with 7 bases separating them. The CDR3 totals 12 residues. The CDR3 nucleotides are TGTGCCAGCAGCTGGGGGGGTCAGCCCCAGCATTTT. It codes for CASSWGGQPQHF. Drawing the rest from reference TRBV7-9 and TRBJ1-5, the complete variable domain is DTGVSQNPRHKITKRGQNVTFRCDPISEHNRLYWYRQTLGQGPEFLTYFQNEAQLEKSRLLSDRFSAERPKGSFSTLEIQRTEQGDSAMYLCASSWGGQPQHFGDGTRLSIL.

This clone was found a few times. This rearrangement joins TRBV29-1 to TRBJ1-2, with TRBD1 matching over 8 bases. The CDR3 contains 14 residues. Germline-derived CDR1 and CDR2 are SQVTM and ANQGSEA. After removal of 6 bases from V and 6 bases from J, the junction contained 12 bases not matched to a gene. The CDR3 sequence is CSVVSGGAFNGYTF. The CDR3, as DNA: TGCAGCGTGGTTTCAGGGGGCGCCTTCAATGGCTACACCTTC.

The rearrangement joins TRBV11-3 to TRBJ1-2; possible D gene TRBD1, 5 bases. Trimming removed 5 bases at V and 6 bases at J, with 19 bases between. The CDR3 loop spans 15 amino acids. The germline V gene encodes CDR1 SGHNT and CDR2 YENEEA. The CDR3 bases are TGTGCCAGCAGCCCACCCAGGGAGGTACTCGATGGCTACACCTTC. It is translated as CASSPPREVLDGYTF.

This chain joins TRBV10-1 and TRBJ2-1; no clear D gene. V lost 3 bases and J lost 6, with 3 bases in between. This CDR3 is built from 11 residues. The germline CDR1 and CDR2 sequences are WNHNN and SYGVQD (reference sequence). Here the CDR3 DNA reads TGCGCCAGCAGTGACTCCAATGAGCAGTTCTTC. It specifies CASSDSNEQFF.

V is TRBV27 and J is TRBJ2-7; 8 bases are a match to TRBD1. CDR1 and CDR2 from the germline V gene are MNHEY and SMNVEV (reference sequence). V was pared by 6 bases and J by 5 bases, with 3 bases of the junction left unmatched. The CDR3 contains 12 residues. For the CDR3, the DNA is TGTGCCAGCAGGCAGGGGGCCAACGAGCAGTACTTC. Amino acid sequence: CASRQGANEQYF.

V gene TRBV10-3 combines with J gene TRBJ2-1; possible D gene TRBD1, 7 bases. V was cut by 11 bases and J by 8 bases, with 19 bases left in between. Germline lookup yields CDR1 ENHRY and CDR2 SYGVKD. The CDR3 consists of 13 residues. CDR3 nucleotide sequence: TGTGCCCTGGGCGGGACAGTCGGGGATGAGCAGTTCTTC. This translates into CALGGTVGDEQFF.

The V gene is TRBV29-1, the J gene TRBJ2-2; D is possibly TRBD2 (5 bases). Trimming left V 4 bases short and J 6 bases short, with 9 bases between. This CDR3 has 12 amino acids. CDR1 is SQVTM and CDR2 is ANQGSEA in the germline V gene. CDR3 loop: CSVVLLAGELFF. DNA for the CDR3: TGCAGCGTTGTATTACTAGCCGGGGAGCTGTTTTTT.

This clone was detected only a few times. V usage is TRBV28 and J usage is TRBJ1-2; 10 positions agree with TRBD1. J lost 10 bases, V lost 6 bases, and 29 bases had no gene match. Germline loops: CDR1 MDHEN, CDR2 SYDVKM. The CDR3 spans 20 residues. CDR3 sequence (DNA): TGTGCCAGCAGAGACCGAGAAAAGTTTAGGTTCGGGACAGGGGCATGGGACTACACCTTC. Residues: CASRDREKFRFGTGAWDYTF.

The rearrangement links TRBV27 to TRBJ2-5; 7 bases match TRBD1. Matching the DNA end better, TRBJ2-7 makes the J call doubtful. The CDR3 loop spans 13 amino acids. CDR1 is MNHEY, CDR2 SMNVEV, per germline (reference sequence). The CDR3, as DNA: TGTGCCAGCTCCCAACAGGGGTACGACGAGCAGTACTTC. Translated, it gives CASSQQGYDEQYF.

CDR3 region: CASSWGREPHTGELFF. As DNA, the CDR3 is TGTGCCAGCAGTTGGGGACGGGAGCCGCACACCGGGGAGCTGTTTTTT. The rearrangement uses TRBV27 and TRBJ2-2, with D possibly being TRBD2 (6 bases). The CDR3 has 16 residues. The V end was cut by 4 bases, the J end by 3 bases, with 15 bases between. Germline-derived CDR1 and CDR2 are MNHEY and SMNVEV (reference sequence).

The gene calls are TRBV9 and TRBJ1-4; D unclear. V was trimmed by 0 bases and J by 7 bases, leaving 7 bases between them. The germline CDR1 and CDR2 sequences are SGDLS and YYNGEE. The CDR3 covers 13 residues. The CDR3 sequence is CASSVATGEKLFF. The DNA for the CDR3 is TGTGCCAGCAGCGTAGCTACGGGTGAAAAACTGTTTTTT.

The gene calls are TRBV7-2 and TRBJ2-1, with 11 positions matching TRBD2. Trimming took 1 base from V and 10 from J; bases not matched to a gene: 18. Germline loops: CDR1 SGHTA, CDR2 FQGNSA. There are 19 residues in the CDR3. The CDR3 DNA reads TGTGCCAGCAGCTTAGAGCTAACTAGCGGGGGTCGGATTGTTGTGGAGCAGTTCTTC. Its translation: CASSLELTSGGRIVVEQFF.

This chain uses TRBV7-8 with TRBJ1-5; D might be TRBD1 (6 bases). The germline CDR1 and CDR2 sequences are SGHVS and FQNEAQ. The CDR3 is 15 residues long. V was shortened by 4 bases and J by 2 bases, with 12 bases between the two germline ends. The CDR3 sequence: CASSYGAGGNQPQHF. The CDR3 DNA reads TGTGCCAGCAGCTACGGAGCAGGGGGCAATCAGCCCCAGCATTTT.

Concerning this clone: One end of the junction fails to match germline, which may point to a read error. The rearrangement uses TRBV10-3 and TRBJ2-1; 8 bases are a match to TRBD2. This CDR3 is 12 amino acids long. CDR1 is ENHRY and CDR2 is SYGVKD in the germline V gene. The CDR3 spells CAVRTSSHEQFF. The CDR3 DNA sequence: TGTGCCGTCAGGACTAGCTCCCATGAGCAGTTCTTC.

Only one count was recorded for this clone. The chain employs TRBV27 and TRBJ2-1; weak D call: TRBD1 (6 bases). Germline V gives CDR1 MNHEY, CDR2 SMNVEV (reference sequence). CDR3 length: 15 residues. The V gene lost 5 bases and the J gene lost 0 bases, with 11 bases spanning the gap. CDR3 amino acids: CASSPVDSSYNEQFF. The CDR3, as DNA: TGTGCCAGCAGTCCCGTGGACAGCTCCTACAATGAGCAGTTCTTC.

V and J are TRBV27 and TRBJ2-7; D gene ambiguous. V lost 2 bases and J 1 base, leaving 9 bases between the germline ends. CDR1 and CDR2 (germline): MNHEY, SMNVEV (reference sequence). This CDR3 has 14 residues. The CDR3 DNA is TGTGCCAGCAGTTTACAGGTTGGGTCCTACGAGCAGTACTTC. It is translated as CASSLQVGSYEQYF.

As DNA, the CDR3 is TGTGCCATCTCCCTCAGAAGGTACTGGAGTGAAAAACTGTTTTTT. It encodes CAISLRRYWSEKLFF. This chain links TRBV7-9 with TRBJ1-4; unclear D gene. The CDR3 spans 15 residues. V lost 10 bases and J 7 bases, leaving 22 bases between the germline ends. CDR1 and CDR2 from the germline V gene are SEHNR and FQNEAQ (reference sequence).

The rearrangement uses TRBV30 and TRBJ1-1; D is possibly TRBD1 (6 bases). There are 14 residues in the CDR3. Germline assignment: CDR1 GTSNPN and CDR2 SVGIG (reference sequence). Trimming took 1 base from V and 3 from J, leaving 12 bases between them. The CDR3: CAWSDRVGHTEAFF. The CDR3 DNA reads as TGTGCCTGGAGTGACAGGGTGGGGCACACTGAAGCTTTCTTT.

The rearrangement joins TRBV6-5 to TRBJ1-2, with 10 positions matching TRBD1. Germline trimming cut 8 bases from V and 3 bases from J; bases unmatched to any gene: 9. This CDR3 has 15 amino acids. CDR1 is MNHEY, CDR2 SVGAGI, per germline. The CDR3 protein is CASGDRGGSYYGYTF. CDR3 bases: TGTGCCAGCGGGGACAGGGGCGGTAGTTACTATGGCTACACCTTC.

The chain is built from TRBV13 and TRBJ2-5; D not certain. Germline lookup yields CDR1 PRHDT and CDR2 FYEKMQ (reference sequence). The CDR3 contains 11 residues. V was pared by 4 bases and J by 4 bases, with 4 bases between. The CDR3 protein is CASSYRETQYF. The CDR3 DNA reads as TGTGCCAGCAGCTATAGAGAGACCCAGTACTTC.

CDR3 in DNA: TGTGCCAGCCTCGAAGGGGGACAGGACACCGGGGAGCTGTTTTTT. Its translation is CASLEGGQDTGELFF. The chain employs TRBV4-2 and TRBJ2-2, with TRBD1 matching 8 bases. Germline V gene data show CDR1 as LGHNA and CDR2 as YNFKEQ. With 8 bases clipped from V and 3 bases from J, the junction kept 8 bases outside the gene matches. CDR3 size: 15 residues.

This rearrangement joins TRBV9 to TRBJ2-5, with 10 bases identical to TRBD2. Trimming cost V 4 bases and J 4 bases; bases outside gene matches: 16. This CDR3 is built from 18 residues. Germline-derived CDR1 and CDR2 are SGDLS and YYNGEE. CDR3 sequence reads: CASSPSPSVLAGPETQYF. CDR3 nucleotide sequence: TGTGCCAGCAGCCCCTCCCCTTCCGTACTAGCGGGGCCAGAGACCCAGTACTTC.

This rearrangement joins TRBV5-1 to TRBJ1-1; D gene uncertain. V was shortened by 4 bases and J by 0 bases, with 16 bases between the two germline ends. Germline CDR1 is SGHRS and CDR2 is YFSETQ. This CDR3 region has 16 residues. The CDR3 DNA follows: TGCGCCAGCAGCCTTGGACTGTCGTATGTGAACACTGAAGCTTTCTTT. The encoded protein is CASSLGLSYVNTEAFF.

This chain connects TRBV5-4 to TRBJ2-7; perhaps TRBD1 as D (6 bases). The CDR3 is 12 residues long. V lost 4 bases, J lost 5 bases, and 10 bases lay in between. The germline V gene encodes CDR1 SGHNT and CDR2 YYREEE (reference sequence). CDR3 in amino acids: CASSDDRNEQYF. Written as DNA, the CDR3 is TGTGCCAGCAGCGACGACAGGAACGAGCAGTACTTC.

This clone was recorded only once. The genes are TRBV4-1 and TRBJ1-2; no clear D gene. The CDR3 loop spans 12 amino acids. V lost 4 bases and J lost 5, with 8 bases in between. The V gene's germline CDR1 is MGHRA and CDR2 YSYEKL. Written as DNA, the CDR3 is TGCGCCAGCAGCCTAAGAGGGTATGGCTACACCTTC. It yields the protein CASSLRGYGYTF.

The rearrangement uses TRBV27 and TRBJ2-5; no clear D. V dropped 4 bases and J dropped 1 base, with 13 bases sitting between them. The germline gives CDR1 MNHEY, CDR2 SMNVEV (reference sequence). The CDR3 covers 15 residues. The CDR3 loop is CASSSGGRPQETQYF. For the CDR3, the DNA is TGTGCCAGCAGTTCTGGTGGGCGTCCCCAAGAGACCCAGTACTTC.

The V and J genes are TRBV6-6 and TRBJ2-5; 7 bases line up with TRBD2. The end of the DNA is better explained by TRBJ2-7, so the J call may be wrong. The CDR3 extends over 15 amino acids. Germline V gene sequence: CDR1 MNHNY, CDR2 SVGAGI (reference sequence). This CDR3 is CASSYYQASGNEQYF. In nucleotides, the CDR3 is TGTGCCAGCAGTTACTATCAGGCGAGCGGGAACGAGCAGTACTTC.

This clone appeared a few times. This chain uses TRBV4-2 with TRBJ2-5; D gene uncertain. The CDR3 sequence is 16 residues long. V was clipped by 0 bases and J by 1 base, with 12 bases between them. Germline loops: CDR1 LGHNA, CDR2 YNFKEQ. DNA of the CDR3: TGTGCCAGCAGCCAAGATTTCCTTAGCCTCCAAGAGACCCAGTACTTC. Translated: CASSQDFLSLQETQYF.

The V gene is TRBV23-1, the J gene TRBJ1-1; 9 bases align to TRBD1. TRBV23-1 falls under the ORF class, with uncertain function. With V trimmed by 2 bases and J by 7 bases, 14 bases remained unmatched. This CDR3 spans 17 amino acids. The CDR3 loop reads CASSQAGQGIGSGEAFF. The CDR3 bases are TGCGCCAGCAGTCAAGCTGGACAGGGGATAGGTTCGGGTGAAGCTTTCTTT.

This chain connects TRBV9 to TRBJ1-3; no firm D call. V was shortened by 0 bases and J by 0 bases, with 4 bases between the two germline ends. The CDR3 covers 14 residues. Germline CDR1 reads SGDLS; CDR2 reads YYNGEE. CDR3: CASSVGSSGNTIYF. Here the CDR3 DNA reads TGTGCCAGCAGCGTAGGTAGCTCTGGAAACACCATATATTTT.

V and J are TRBV7-9 and TRBJ2-1; 8 bases align to TRBD1. CDR3 size: 15 residues. Germline assignment: CDR1 SEHNR and CDR2 FQNEAQ (reference sequence). The V and J ends lost 0 bases and 7 bases, in that order; junction bases with no gene match: 5. Written as DNA, the CDR3 is TGTGCCAGCAGCTTAGCGGACAGGGATTCGAATGAGCAGTTCTTC. Amino acid sequence: CASSLADRDSNEQFF.